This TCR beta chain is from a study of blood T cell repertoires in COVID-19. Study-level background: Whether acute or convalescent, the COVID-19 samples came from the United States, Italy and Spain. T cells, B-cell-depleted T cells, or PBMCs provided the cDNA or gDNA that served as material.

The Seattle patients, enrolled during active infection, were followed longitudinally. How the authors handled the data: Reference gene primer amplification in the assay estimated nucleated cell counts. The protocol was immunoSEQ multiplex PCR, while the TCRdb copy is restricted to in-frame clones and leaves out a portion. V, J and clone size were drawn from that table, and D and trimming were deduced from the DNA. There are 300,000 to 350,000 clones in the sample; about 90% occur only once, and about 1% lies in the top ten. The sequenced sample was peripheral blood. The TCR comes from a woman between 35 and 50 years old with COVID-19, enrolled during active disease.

The CDR3 is CASSVTTSTDTQYF. The CDR3 DNA sequence: TGTGCCAGCAGTGTAACCACTAGCACAGATACGCAGTATTTT. The gene calls are TRBV27 and TRBJ2-3; D is uncertain. The CDR3 totals 14 residues. CDR1 is MNHEY and CDR2 is SMNVEV in the germline V gene (reference sequence). Between the trimmed V and J ends, which lost 5 bases and 0 bases, there was a span of 9 bases.